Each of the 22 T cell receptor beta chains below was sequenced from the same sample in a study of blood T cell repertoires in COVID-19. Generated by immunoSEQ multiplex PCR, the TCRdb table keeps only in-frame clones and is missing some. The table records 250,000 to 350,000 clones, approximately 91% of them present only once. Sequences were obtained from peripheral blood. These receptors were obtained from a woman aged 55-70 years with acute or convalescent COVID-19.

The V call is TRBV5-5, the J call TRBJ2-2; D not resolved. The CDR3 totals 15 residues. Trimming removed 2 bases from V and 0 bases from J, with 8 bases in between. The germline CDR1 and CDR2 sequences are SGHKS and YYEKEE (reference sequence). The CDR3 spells CASSLQPANTGELFF. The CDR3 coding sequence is TGTGCCAGCAGCTTACAACCCGCGAACACCGGGGAGCTGTTTTTT.

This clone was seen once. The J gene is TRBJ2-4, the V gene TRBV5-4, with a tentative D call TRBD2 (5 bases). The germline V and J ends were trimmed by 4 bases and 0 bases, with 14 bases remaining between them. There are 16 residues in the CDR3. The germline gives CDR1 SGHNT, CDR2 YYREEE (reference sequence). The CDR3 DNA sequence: TGTGCCAGCAGCCCTGACTATTATAGAGCCAAAAACATTCAGTACTTC. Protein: CASSPDYYRAKNIQYF.

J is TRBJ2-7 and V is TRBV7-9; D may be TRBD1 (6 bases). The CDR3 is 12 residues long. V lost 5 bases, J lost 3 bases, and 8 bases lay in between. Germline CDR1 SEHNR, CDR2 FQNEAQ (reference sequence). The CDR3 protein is CASSNRDYEQYF. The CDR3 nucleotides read TGTGCCAGCAGCAACAGGGACTACGAGCAGTACTTC.

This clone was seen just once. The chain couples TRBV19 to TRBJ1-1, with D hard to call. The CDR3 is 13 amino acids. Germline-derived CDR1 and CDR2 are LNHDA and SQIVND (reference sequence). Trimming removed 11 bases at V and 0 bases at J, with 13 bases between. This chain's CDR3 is CAGSKNLNTEAFF. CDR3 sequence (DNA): TGTGCCGGCTCAAAAAATTTGAACACTGAAGCTTTCTTT.

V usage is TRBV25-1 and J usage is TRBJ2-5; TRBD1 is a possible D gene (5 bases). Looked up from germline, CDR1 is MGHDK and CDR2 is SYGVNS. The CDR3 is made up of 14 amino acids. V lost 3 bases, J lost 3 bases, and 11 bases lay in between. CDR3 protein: CASSELGQKETQYF. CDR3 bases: TGTGCCAGCAGTGAGTTGGGGCAGAAAGAGACCCAGTACTTC.

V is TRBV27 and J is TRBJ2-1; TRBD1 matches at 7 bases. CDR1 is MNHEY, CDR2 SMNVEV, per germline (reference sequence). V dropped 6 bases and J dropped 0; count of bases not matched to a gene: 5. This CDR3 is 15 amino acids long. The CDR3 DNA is TGTGCCAGCAGCCCCAGGGGGAGCTCCTACAATGAGCAGTTCTTC. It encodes CASSPRGSSYNEQFF.

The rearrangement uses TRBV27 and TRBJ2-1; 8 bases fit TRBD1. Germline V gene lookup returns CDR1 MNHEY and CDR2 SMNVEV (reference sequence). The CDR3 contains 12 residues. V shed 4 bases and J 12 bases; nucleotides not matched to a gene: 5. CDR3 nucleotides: TGTGCCAGCAGTTCAACCGGGACAGGGCAGTTCTTC. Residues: CASSSTGTGQFF.

The CDR3 loop reads CASSYQTRVTGSGANVLTF. In DNA, the CDR3 is TGTGCCAGCAGTTATCAAACCCGAGTGACTGGCTCTGGGGCCAACGTCCTGACTTTC. The V and J genes are TRBV6-2 or TRBV6-3 and TRBJ2-6; D not certain. Germline assignment: CDR1 MNHEY and CDR2 SVGEGT. V dropped 3 bases and J dropped 0 bases, with 18 bases sitting between them. The CDR3 is made up of 19 amino acids.

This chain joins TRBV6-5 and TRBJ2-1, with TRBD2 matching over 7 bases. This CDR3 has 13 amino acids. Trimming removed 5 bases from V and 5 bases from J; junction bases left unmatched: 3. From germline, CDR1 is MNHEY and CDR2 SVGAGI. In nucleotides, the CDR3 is TGTGCCAGCAGTCCCGGGAGGAACAATGAGCAGTTCTTC. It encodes CASSPGRNNEQFF.

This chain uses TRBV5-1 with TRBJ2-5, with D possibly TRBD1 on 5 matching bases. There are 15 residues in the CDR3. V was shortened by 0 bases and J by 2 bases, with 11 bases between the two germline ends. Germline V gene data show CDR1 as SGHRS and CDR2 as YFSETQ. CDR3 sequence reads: CASSLGSRTQETQYF. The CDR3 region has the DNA TGCGCCAGCAGCTTGGGGTCCAGGACACAAGAGACCCAGTACTTC. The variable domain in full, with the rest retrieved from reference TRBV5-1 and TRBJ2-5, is KAGVTQTPRYLIKTRGQQVTLSCSPISGHRSVSWYQQTPGQGLQFLFEYFSETQRNKGNFPGRFSGRQFSNSRSEMNVSTLELGDSALYLCASSLGSRTQETQYFGPGTRLLVL.

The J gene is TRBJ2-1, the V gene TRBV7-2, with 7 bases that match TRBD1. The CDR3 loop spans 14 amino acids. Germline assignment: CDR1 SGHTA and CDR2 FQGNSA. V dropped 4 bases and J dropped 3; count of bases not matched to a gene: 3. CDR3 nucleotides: TGTGCCAGCAGCTCCCAGGGGGACTACAATGAGCAGTTCTTC. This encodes CASSSQGDYNEQFF.

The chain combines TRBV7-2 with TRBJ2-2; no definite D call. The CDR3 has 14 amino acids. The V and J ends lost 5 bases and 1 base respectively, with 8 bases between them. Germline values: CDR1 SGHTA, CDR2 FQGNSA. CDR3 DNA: TGTGCCAGCAGCCCTATCCAGAACACCGGGGAGCTGTTTTTT. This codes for CASSPIQNTGELFF. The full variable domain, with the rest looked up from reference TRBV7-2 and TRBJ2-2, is GAGVSQSPSNKVTEKGKDVELRCDPISGHTALYWYRQSLGQGLEFLIYFQGNSAPDKSGLPSDRFSAERTGGSVSTLTIQRTQQEDSAVYLCASSPIQNTGELFFGEGSRLTVL.

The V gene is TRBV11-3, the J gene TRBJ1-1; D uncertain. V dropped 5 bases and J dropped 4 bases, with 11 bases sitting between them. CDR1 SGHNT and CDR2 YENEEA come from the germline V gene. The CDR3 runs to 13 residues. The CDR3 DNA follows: TGTGCCAGCAGCCCGGGGTTGGGCACTGAAGCTTTCTTT. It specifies CASSPGLGTEAFF. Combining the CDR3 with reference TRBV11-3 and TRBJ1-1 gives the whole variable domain EAGVVQSPRYKIIEKKQPVAFWCNPISGHNTLYWYLQNLGQGPELLIRYENEEAVDDSQLPKDRFSAERLKGVDSTLKIQPAELGDSAVYLCASSPGLGTEAFFGQGTRLTVV.

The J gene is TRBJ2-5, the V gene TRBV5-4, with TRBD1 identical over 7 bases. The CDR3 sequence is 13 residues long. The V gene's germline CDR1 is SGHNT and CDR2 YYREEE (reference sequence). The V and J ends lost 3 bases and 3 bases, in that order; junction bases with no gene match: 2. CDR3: CASSWGQKETQYF. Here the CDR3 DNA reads TGTGCCAGCAGCTGGGGACAGAAAGAGACCCAGTACTTC.

The CDR3 sequence: CASSLRGNQETQYF. Written as DNA, the CDR3 is TGTGCCAGCAGCTTAAGAGGGAACCAAGAGACCCAGTACTTC. The V gene is TRBV7-3, the J gene TRBJ2-5; possibly TRBD2 for D (5 bases). This CDR3 is built from 14 residues. Germline assignment: CDR1 SGHTA and CDR2 FQGTGA. Trimming shortened V by 1 base and J by 0 bases, and 6 bases separated the two germline ends. Filled out from reference TRBV7-3 and TRBJ2-5, the complete variable domain reads GAGVSQTPSNKVTEKGKYVELRCDPISGHTALYWYRQSLGQGPEFLIYFQGTGAADDSGLPNDRFFAVRPEGSVSTLKIQRTERGDSAVYLCASSLRGNQETQYFGPGTRLLVL.

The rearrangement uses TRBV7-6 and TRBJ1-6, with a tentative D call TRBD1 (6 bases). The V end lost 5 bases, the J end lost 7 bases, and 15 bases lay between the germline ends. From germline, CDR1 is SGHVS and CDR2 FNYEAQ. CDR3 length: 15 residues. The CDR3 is CASSPQGQANSPLHF. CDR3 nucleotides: TGTGCCAGCAGCCCCCAGGGGCAGGCCAATTCACCCCTCCACTTT. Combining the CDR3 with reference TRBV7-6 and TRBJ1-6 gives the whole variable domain GAGVSQSPRYKVTKRGQDVALRCDPISGHVSLYWYRQALGQGPEFLTYFNYEAQQDKSGLPNDRFSAERPEGSISTLTIQRTEQRDSAMYRCASSPQGQANSPLHFGNGTRLTVT.

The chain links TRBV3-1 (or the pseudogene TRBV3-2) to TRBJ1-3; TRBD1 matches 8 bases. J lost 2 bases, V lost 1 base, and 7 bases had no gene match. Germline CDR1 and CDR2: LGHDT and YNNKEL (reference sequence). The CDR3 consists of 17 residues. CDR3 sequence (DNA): TGTGCCAGCAGCCAAGCCGACAGGGGCGCGCCTGGAAACACCATATATTTT. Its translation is CASSQADRGAPGNTIYF.

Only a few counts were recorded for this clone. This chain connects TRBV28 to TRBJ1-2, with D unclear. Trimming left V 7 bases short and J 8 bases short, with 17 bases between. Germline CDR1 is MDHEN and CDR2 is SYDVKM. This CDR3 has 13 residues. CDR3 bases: TGTGCCAGCATTCAGTCGGGTTTTTTGGGCTACACCTTC. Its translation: CASIQSGFLGYTF.

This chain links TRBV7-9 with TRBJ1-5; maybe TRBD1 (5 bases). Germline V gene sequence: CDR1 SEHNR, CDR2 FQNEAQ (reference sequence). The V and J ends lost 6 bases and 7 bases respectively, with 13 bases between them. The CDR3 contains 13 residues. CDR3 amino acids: CASSRSGEQPQHF. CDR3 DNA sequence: TGTGCCAGCAGTCGTTCGGGGGAACAGCCCCAGCATTTT.

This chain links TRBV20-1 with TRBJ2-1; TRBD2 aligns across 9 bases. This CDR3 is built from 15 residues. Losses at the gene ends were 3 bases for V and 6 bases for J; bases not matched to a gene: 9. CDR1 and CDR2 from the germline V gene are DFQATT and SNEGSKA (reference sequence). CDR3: CSASPREGDPNEQFF. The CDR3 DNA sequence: TGCAGTGCTAGTCCGCGGGAGGGAGATCCCAATGAGCAGTTCTTC.

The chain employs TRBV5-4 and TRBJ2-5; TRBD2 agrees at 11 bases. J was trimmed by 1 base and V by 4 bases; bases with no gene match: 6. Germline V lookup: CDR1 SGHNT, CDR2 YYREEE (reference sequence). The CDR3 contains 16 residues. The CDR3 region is CASSVRLAGGQETQYF. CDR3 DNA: TGTGCCAGCAGCGTGCGGCTAGCGGGGGGCCAAGAGACCCAGTACTTC.

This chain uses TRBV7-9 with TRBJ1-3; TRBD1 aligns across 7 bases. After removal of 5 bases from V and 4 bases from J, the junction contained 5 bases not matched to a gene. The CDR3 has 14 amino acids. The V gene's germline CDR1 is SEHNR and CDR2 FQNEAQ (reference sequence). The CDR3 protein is CASSHPGQGNTIYF. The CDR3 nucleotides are TGTGCCAGCAGCCACCCGGGACAGGGAAACACCATATATTTT.